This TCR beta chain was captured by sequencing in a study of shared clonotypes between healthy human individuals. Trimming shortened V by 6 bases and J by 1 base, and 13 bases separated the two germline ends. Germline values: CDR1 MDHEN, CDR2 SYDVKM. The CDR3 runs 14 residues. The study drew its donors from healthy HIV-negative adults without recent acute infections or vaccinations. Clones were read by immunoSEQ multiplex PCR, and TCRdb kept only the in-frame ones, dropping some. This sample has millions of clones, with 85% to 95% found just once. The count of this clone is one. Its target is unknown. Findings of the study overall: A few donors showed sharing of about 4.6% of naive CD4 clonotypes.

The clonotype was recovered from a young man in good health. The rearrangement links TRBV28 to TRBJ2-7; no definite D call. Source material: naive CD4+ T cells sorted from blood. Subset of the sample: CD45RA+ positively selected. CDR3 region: CASSPWSESYEQYF. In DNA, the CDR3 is TGTGCCAGCAGCCCATGGTCGGAGTCCTACGAGCAGTACTTC.